This T cell receptor beta chain was found in a study of OX40 agonist ivuxolimab in advanced cancers. The count of this clone is one. The table came from immunoSEQ multiplex PCR; TCRdb's copy has only in-frame clones and leaves some out. The repertoire holds about 34,000 clones, with approximately 80% as singletons. Germline CDR1 SGHTA, CDR2 FQGNSA. The CDR3 covers 13 residues. Trimming left V 6 bases short and J 9 bases short, with 17 bases between. The material sequenced was CD4+ or CD8+ T cells sorted from blood, taken in a trial of the OX40 agonist ivuxolimab. The receptor's source is an adult with an advanced solid tumor such as melanoma, head and neck, liver or kidney cancer. The chain employs TRBV7-2 and TRBJ1-1, with D tentatively TRBD1 (6 bases). This CDR3 reads CASSRQVRDKAFF. In DNA form, the CDR3 reads TGTGCCAGCAGTCGACAGGTCCGAGATAAAGCTTTCTTT.